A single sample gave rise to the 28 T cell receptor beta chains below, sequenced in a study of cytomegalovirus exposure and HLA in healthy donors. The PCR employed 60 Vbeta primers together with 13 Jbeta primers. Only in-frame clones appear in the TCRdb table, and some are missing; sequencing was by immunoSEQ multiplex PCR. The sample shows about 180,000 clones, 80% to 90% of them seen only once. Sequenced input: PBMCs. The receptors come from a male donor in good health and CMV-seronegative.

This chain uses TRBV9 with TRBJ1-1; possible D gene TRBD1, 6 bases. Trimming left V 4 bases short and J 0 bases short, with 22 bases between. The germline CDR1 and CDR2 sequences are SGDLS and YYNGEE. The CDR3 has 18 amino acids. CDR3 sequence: CASSPGVGSLPVNTEAFF. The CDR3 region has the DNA TGTGCCAGCAGCCCAGGGGTGGGGTCCTTACCCGTGAACACTGAAGCTTTCTTT.

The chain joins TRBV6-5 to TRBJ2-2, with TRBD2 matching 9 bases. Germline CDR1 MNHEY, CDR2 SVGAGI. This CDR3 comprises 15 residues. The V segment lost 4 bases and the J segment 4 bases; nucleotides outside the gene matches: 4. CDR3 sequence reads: CASSSGTSPTGELFF. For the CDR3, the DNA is TGTGCCAGCAGTTCCGGGACTAGCCCCACCGGGGAGCTGTTTTTT.

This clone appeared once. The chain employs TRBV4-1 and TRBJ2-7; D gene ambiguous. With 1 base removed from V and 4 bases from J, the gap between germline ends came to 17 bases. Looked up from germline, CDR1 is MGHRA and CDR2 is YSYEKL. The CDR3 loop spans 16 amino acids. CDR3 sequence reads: CASSQGNARLRYEQYF. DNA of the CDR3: TGCGCCAGCAGCCAAGGGAACGCCCGGCTGCGGTACGAGCAGTACTTC.

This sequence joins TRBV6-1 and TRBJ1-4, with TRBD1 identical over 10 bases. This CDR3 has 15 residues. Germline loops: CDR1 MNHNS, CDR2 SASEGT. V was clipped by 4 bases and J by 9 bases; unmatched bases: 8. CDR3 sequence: CASSAGTGVGQKLFF. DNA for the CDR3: TGTGCCAGCAGTGCCGGGACAGGGGTAGGGCAAAAACTGTTTTTT.

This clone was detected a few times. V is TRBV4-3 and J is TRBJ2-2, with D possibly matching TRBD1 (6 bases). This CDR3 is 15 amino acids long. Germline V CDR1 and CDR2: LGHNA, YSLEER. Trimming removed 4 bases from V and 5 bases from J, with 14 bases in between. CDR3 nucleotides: TGCGCCAGCAGCCCTCAACGACAGGAGACCGGGGAGCTGTTTTTT. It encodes CASSPQRQETGELFF.

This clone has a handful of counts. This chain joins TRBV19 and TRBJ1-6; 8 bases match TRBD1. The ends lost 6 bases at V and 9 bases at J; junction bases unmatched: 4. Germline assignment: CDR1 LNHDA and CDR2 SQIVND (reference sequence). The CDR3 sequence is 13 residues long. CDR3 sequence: CASRADRGSPLHF. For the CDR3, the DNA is TGTGCCAGTAGGGCCGACAGGGGTTCACCCCTCCACTTT.

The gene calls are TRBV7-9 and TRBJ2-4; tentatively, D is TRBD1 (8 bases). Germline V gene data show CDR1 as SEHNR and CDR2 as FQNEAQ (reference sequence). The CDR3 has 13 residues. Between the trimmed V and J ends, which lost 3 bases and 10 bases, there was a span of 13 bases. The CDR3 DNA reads TGTGCCAGCAGCTTCGGACAGGGAGGGATTCAGTACTTC. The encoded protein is CASSFGQGGIQYF.

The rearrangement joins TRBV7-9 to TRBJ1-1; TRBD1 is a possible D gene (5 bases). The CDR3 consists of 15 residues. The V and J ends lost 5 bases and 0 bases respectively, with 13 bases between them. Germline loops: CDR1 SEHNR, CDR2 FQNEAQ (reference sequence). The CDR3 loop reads CASSAQTAVNTEAFF. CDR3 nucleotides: TGTGCCAGCAGCGCCCAGACAGCTGTGAACACTGAAGCTTTCTTT.

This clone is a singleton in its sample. In DNA form, the CDR3 reads TGTGCCAGCAGCTTGGGGAGCGTCCCAGATACGCAGTATTTT. Amino acid sequence: CASSLGSVPDTQYF. The rearrangement joins TRBV7-3 to TRBJ2-3; tentative D call: TRBD2 (5 bases). From germline, CDR1 is SGHTA and CDR2 FQGTGA. The CDR3 contains 14 residues. With 3 bases removed from V and 4 bases from J, the gap between germline ends came to 11 bases.

The CDR3 spells CASSVASGPYEQYF. The CDR3 bases are TGTGCCAGCAGCGTAGCTAGCGGACCCTACGAGCAGTACTTC. The chain combines TRBV9 with TRBJ2-7; 7 bases fit TRBD2. Looked up from germline, CDR1 is SGDLS and CDR2 is YYNGEE. J was trimmed by 2 bases and V by 0 bases; bases with no gene match: 2. The CDR3 has 14 residues. The full variable domain, rest sourced from reference TRBV9 and TRBJ2-7, is DSGVTQTPKHLITATGQRVTLRCSPRSGDLSVYWYQQSLDQGLQFLIQYYNGEERAKGNILERFSAQQFPDLHSELNLSSLELGDSALYFCASSVASGPYEQYFGPGTRLTVT.

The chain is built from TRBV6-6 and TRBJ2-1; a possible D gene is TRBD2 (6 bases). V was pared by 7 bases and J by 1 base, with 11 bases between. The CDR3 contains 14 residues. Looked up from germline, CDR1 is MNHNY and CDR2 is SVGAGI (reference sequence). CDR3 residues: CASNGGTSYNEQFF. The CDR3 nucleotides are TGTGCCAGCAACGGCGGGACTTCCTACAATGAGCAGTTCTTC.

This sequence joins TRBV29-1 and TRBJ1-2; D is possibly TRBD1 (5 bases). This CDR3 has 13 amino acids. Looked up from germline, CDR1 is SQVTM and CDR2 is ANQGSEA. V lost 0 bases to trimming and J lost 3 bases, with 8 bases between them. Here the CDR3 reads CSVEDREDYGYTF. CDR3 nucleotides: TGCAGCGTTGAAGACAGGGAGGACTATGGCTACACCTTC.

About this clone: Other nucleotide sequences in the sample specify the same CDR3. The chain's CDR3 is CASSLELAGGSYEQYF. Written as DNA, the CDR3 is TGTGCCAGCAGCTTAGAACTGGCAGGGGGCTCCTACGAGCAGTACTTC. This chain links TRBV7-2 with TRBJ2-7, with 7 bases fitting TRBD1. Germline-derived CDR1 and CDR2 are SGHTA and FQGNSA. This CDR3 spans 16 amino acids. V lost 1 base to trimming and J lost 0 bases; unmatched junction nucleotides: 6.

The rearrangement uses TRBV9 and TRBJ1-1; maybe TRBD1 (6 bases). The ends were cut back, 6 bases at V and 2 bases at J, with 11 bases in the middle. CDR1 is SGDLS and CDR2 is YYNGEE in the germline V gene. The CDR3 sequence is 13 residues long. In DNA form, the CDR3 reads TGTGCCAGCACCCCAGGGGATAACACTGAAGCTTTCTTT. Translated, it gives CASTPGDNTEAFF. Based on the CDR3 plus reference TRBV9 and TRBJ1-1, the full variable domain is DSGVTQTPKHLITATGQRVTLRCSPRSGDLSVYWYQQSLDQGLQFLIQYYNGEERAKGNILERFSAQQFPDLHSELNLSSLELGDSALYFCASTPGDNTEAFFGQGTRLTVV.

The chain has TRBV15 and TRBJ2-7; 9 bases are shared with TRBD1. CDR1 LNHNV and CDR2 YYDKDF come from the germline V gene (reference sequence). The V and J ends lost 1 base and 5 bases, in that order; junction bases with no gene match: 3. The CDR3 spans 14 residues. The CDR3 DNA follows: TGTGCCACCAGCAGAGGGGGACAGGGCAACGAGCAGTACTTC. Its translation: CATSRGGQGNEQYF.

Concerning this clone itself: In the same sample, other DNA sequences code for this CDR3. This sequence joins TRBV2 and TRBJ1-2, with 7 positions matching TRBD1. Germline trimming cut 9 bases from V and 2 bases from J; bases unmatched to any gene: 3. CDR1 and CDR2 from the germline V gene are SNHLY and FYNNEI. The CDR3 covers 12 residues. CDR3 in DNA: TGTGCCAGTCGGGGACAGAACTATGGCTACACCTTC. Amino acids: CASRGQNYGYTF. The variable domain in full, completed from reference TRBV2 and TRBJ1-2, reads EPEVTQTPSHQVTQMGQEVILRCVPISNHLYFYWYRQILGQKVEFLVSFYNNEISEKSEIFDDQFSVERPDGSNFTLKIRSTKLEDSAMYFCASRGQNYGYTFGSGTRLTVV.

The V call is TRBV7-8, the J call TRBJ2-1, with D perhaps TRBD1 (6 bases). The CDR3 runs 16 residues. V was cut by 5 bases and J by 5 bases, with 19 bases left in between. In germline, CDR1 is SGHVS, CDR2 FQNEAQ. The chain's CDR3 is CASSQLQGIGHNEQFF. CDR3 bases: TGTGCCAGCAGCCAACTACAGGGAATCGGCCACAATGAGCAGTTCTTC.

CDR3 coding DNA: TGTGCCATCAGTGAGTCAAGCGACAGGGCTAATGGCTACACCTTC. It codes for CAISESSDRANGYTF. The chain uses TRBV10-3 and TRBJ1-2; 7 bases line up with TRBD1. There are 15 residues in the CDR3. Germline lookup yields CDR1 ENHRY and CDR2 SYGVKD. V lost 0 bases and J lost 6; bases outside the gene matches: 7.

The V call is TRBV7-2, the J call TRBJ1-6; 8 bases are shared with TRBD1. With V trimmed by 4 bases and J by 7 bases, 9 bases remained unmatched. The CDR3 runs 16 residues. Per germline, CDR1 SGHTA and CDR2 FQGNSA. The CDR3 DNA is TGTGCCAGCAGCTCCCCCTCACAGGGGGGGAATTCACCCCTCCACTTT. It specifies CASSSPSQGGNSPLHF.

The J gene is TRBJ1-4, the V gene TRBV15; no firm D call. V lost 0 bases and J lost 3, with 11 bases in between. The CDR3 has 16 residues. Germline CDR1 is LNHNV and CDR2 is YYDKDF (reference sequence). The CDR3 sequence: CATSRDRAGPNEKLFF. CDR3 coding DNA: TGTGCCACCAGCAGAGATCGGGCGGGCCCTAATGAAAAACTGTTTTTT. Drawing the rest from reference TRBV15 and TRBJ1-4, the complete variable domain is DAMVIQNPRYQVTQFGKPVTLSCSQTLNHNVMYWYQQKSSQAPKLLFHYYDKDFNNEADTPDNFQSRRPNTSFCFLDIRSPGLGDTAMYLCATSRDRAGPNEKLFFGSGTQLSVL.

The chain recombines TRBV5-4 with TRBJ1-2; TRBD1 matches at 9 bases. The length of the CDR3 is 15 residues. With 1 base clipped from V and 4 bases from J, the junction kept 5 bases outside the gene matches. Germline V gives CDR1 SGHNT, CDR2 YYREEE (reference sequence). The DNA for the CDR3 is TGTGCCAGCAGCTTGTCACAGGGGGCCGTCTATGGCTACACCTTC. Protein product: CASSLSQGAVYGYTF. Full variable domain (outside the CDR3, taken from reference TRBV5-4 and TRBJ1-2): ETGVTQSPTHLIKTRGQQVTLRCSSQSGHNTVSWYQQALGQGPQFIFQYYREEENGRGNFPPRFSGLQFPNYSSELNVNALELDDSALYLCASSLSQGAVYGYTFGSGTRLTVV.

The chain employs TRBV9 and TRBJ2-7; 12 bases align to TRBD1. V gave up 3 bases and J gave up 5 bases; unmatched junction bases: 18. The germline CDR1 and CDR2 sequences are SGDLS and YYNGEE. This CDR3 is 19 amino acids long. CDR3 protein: CASSAGTGGWTTPPDEQYF. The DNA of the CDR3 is TGTGCCAGCAGCGCCGGGACAGGGGGCTGGACGACGCCGCCGGACGAGCAGTACTTC. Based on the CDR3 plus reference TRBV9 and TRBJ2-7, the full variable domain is DSGVTQTPKHLITATGQRVTLRCSPRSGDLSVYWYQQSLDQGLQFLIQYYNGEERAKGNILERFSAQQFPDLHSELNLSSLELGDSALYFCASSAGTGGWTTPPDEQYFGPGTRLTVT.

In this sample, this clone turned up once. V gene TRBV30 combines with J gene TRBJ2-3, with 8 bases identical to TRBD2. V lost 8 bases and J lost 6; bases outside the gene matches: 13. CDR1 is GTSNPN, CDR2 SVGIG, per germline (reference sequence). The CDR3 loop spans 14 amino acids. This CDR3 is CAQASSGGPDTQYF. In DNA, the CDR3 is TGTGCCCAGGCCTCCTCGGGGGGGCCTGATACGCAGTATTTT.

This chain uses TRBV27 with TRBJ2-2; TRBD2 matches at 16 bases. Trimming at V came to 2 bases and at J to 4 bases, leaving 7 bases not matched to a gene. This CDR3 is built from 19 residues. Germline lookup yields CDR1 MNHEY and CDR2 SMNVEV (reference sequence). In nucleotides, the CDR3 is TGTGCCAGCAGTTTAGTTCCGGGACTAGCGGGAGGGAGCACCGGGGAGCTGTTTTTT. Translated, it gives CASSLVPGLAGGSTGELFF.

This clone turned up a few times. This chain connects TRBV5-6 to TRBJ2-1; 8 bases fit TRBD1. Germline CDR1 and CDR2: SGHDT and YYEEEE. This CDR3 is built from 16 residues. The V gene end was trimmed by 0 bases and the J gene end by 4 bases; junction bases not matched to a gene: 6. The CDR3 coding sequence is TGTGCCAGCAGCTTGGGTGCCAGGGGGCCTTACAATGAGCAGTTCTTC. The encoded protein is CASSLGARGPYNEQFF.

The CDR3 reads CASSPPGATDTQYF. CDR3 coding DNA: TGTGCCAGCAGTCCCCCCGGAGCCACAGATACGCAGTATTTT. The V call is TRBV27, the J call TRBJ2-3; D is ambiguous. Trimming took 5 bases from V and 2 from J, leaving 11 bases between them. CDR1 and CDR2 (germline): MNHEY, SMNVEV (reference sequence). The CDR3 sequence is 14 residues long.

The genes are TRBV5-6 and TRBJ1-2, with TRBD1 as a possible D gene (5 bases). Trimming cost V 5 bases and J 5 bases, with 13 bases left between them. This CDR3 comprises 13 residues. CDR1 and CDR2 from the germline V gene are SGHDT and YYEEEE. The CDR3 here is CASSDGGVYGYTF. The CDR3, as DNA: TGTGCCAGCAGTGACGGGGGTGTTTATGGCTACACCTTC.

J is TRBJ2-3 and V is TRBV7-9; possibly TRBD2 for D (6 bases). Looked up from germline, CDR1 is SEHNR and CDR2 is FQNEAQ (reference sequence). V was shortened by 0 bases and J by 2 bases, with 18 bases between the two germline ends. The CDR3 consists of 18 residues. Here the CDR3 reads CASSLAVLLREDTDTQYF. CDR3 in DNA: TGTGCCAGCAGCTTAGCAGTTCTTTTGCGGGAAGACACAGATACGCAGTATTTT.